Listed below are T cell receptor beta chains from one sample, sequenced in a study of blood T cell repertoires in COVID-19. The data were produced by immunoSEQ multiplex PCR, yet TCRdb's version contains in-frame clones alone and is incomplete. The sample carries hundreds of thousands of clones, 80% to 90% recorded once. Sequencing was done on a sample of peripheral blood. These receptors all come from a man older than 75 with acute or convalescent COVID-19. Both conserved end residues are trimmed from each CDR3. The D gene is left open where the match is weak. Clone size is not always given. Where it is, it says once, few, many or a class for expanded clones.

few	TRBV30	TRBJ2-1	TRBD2	AGGLAGKIYEQF
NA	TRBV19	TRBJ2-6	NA	ASSIRGSGANVLT
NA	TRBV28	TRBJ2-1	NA	ATLGQGKF
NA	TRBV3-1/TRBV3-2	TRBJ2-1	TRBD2	ASSRVSGGHNEQF
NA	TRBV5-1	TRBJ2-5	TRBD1	ASSSRTGGIETQY
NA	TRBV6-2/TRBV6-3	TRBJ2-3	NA	ASSRRETDTQY
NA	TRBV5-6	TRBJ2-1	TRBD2	ASSLGTSGRRYNEQF
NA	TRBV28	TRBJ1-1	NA	ASSPALGGSGTEAF
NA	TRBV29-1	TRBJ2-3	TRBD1	SVIAPGQSTDTQY
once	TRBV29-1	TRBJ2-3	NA	SVLGDSRDTQY
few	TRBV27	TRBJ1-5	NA	ASRGGSWQPQH